These 3 T cell receptor beta chains were sequenced from one sample in a study of blood T cell repertoires in COVID-19 (dated by TCRdb to between 2020 and 2021). To prepare the library, the immunoSEQ multiplex PCR assay was applied. TCRdb obtained this table from immuneACCESS and retained in-frame rearrangements with V and J assigned. These tables miss some clones; where compared with another copy, unresolved V genes account for less than half of the shortfall, and the remainder is unexplained. The sample profile shows some 200,000 clones; around four fifths of them were found once. The top ten hold 7.5% to 10% of the sample. What was sequenced was PBMCs or T cells enriched from blood (not recorded which). These receptor sequences come from a man between 40 and 49 years old who had recovered from COVID-19.

The rearrangement joins TRBV9 to TRBJ1-1; no clear D gene. CDR3 length equals 14 residues. CDR1 is SGDLS, CDR2 YYNGEE, per germline. V lost 0 bases and J lost 1, with 7 bases in between. The CDR3 DNA reads TGTGCCAGCAGCGTAGTAACAGAGAACACTGAAGCTTTCTTT. Its translation: CASSVVTENTEAFF. The complete variable domain, with remaining parts taken from reference TRBV9 and TRBJ1-1, reads DSGVTQTPKHLITATGQRVTLRCSPRSGDLSVYWYQQSLDQGLQFLIQYYNGEERAKGNILERFSAQQFPDLHSELNLSSLELGDSALYFCASSVVTENTEAFFGQGTRLTVV.

The DNA of the CDR3 is TGTGCCAGCACCCGAGGCATGGATACGCAGTATTTT. This encodes CASTRGMDTQYF. The chain joins TRBV7-9 to TRBJ2-3, with D uncertain. This CDR3 has 12 residues. Germline loops: CDR1 SEHNR, CDR2 FQNEAQ (reference sequence). V was cut by 7 bases and J by 6 bases, with 11 bases left in between. Filled out from reference TRBV7-9 and TRBJ2-3, the complete variable domain reads DTGVSQNPRHKITKRGQNVTFRCDPISEHNRLYWYRQTLGQGPEFLTYFQNEAQLEKSRLLSDRFSAERPKGSFSTLEIQRTEQGDSAMYLCASTRGMDTQYFGPGTRLTVL.

The chain combines TRBV28 with TRBJ1-5; a weak D match, TRBD1 (5 bases). Trimming cost V 8 bases and J 0 bases, with 17 bases left between them. There are 16 residues in the CDR3. CDR1 MDHEN and CDR2 SYDVKM come from the germline V gene. The CDR3: CASSLGGVGSNQPQHF. DNA for the CDR3: TGTGCCAGCTCCCTGGGGGGGGTTGGTAGCAATCAGCCCCAGCATTTT.